This entry lists 25 T cell receptor beta chains sequenced from one sample in a study of cytomegalovirus exposure and HLA in healthy donors. The PCR used 60 Vbeta and 13 Jbeta primers. Sequencing was performed with immunoSEQ multiplex PCR; in TCRdb, only in-frame clones are kept and a portion is missing. The sample lists approximately 88,000 clones, around 76% occurring once. Sequences were obtained from PBMCs. The source is a man between 18 and 29 years old in good health and CMV-seropositive.

This chain uses TRBV29-1 with TRBJ1-1, with D unclear. CDR1 SQVTM and CDR2 ANQGSEA come from the germline V gene. The V gene lost 5 bases and the J gene lost 0 bases, with 7 bases spanning the gap. The CDR3 totals 12 residues. CDR3 region: CSVSKMNTEAFF. The CDR3 DNA reads TGCAGCGTTTCTAAGATGAACACTGAAGCTTTCTTT.

The genes are TRBV19 and TRBJ1-1; D is unresolved. Germline CDR1 LNHDA, CDR2 SQIVND (reference sequence). The CDR3 totals 12 residues. Trimming removed 5 bases at V and 5 bases at J, with 9 bases between. CDR3 nucleotides: TGTGCCAGTAGTTTACGGGGAACTGAAGCTTTCTTT. Amino acid sequence: CASSLRGTEAFF. The variable domain in full, completed from reference TRBV19 and TRBJ1-1, reads DGGITQSPKYLFRKEGQNVTLSCEQNLNHDAMYWYRQDPGQGLRLIYYSQIVNDFQKGDIAEGYSVSREKKESFPLTVTSAQKNPTAFYLCASSLRGTEAFFGQGTRLTVV.

The V call is TRBV10-3, the J call TRBJ1-4; D is perhaps TRBD1 (6 bases). V gave up 4 bases and J gave up 0 bases, with 12 bases separating them. The CDR3 runs 16 residues. Per germline, CDR1 ENHRY and CDR2 SYGVKD. The CDR3 coding sequence is TGTGCCATCAGTGTAGGGGGATTTTCAACTAATGAAAAACTGTTTTTT. Its translation is CAISVGGFSTNEKLFF.

J is TRBJ2-1 and V is TRBV4-1, with D possibly being TRBD2 (5 bases). Trimming cost V 1 base and J 0 bases, with 7 bases left between them. CDR1 is MGHRA and CDR2 is YSYEKL in the germline V gene. The CDR3 loop spans 15 amino acids. DNA of the CDR3: TGCGCCAGCAGCCAAGTAGCGAGCTCCTACAATGAGCAGTTCTTC. The encoded protein is CASSQVASSYNEQFF.

This clone has only a few counts. The chain combines TRBV6-5 with TRBJ1-4; 7 bases align to TRBD1. V was clipped by 4 bases and J by 7 bases; unmatched bases: 6. Germline loops: CDR1 MNHEY, CDR2 SVGAGI. CDR3 length equals 14 residues. The CDR3 sequence: CASSLTGRGEKLFF. Written as DNA, the CDR3 is TGTGCCAGCAGTTTGACAGGGCGGGGTGAAAAACTGTTTTTT.

This clone was seen a single time. The V gene is TRBV28, the J gene TRBJ2-2; D possibly corresponds to TRBD1 (6 bases). Germline CDR1 and CDR2: MDHEN and SYDVKM. V lost 3 bases and J lost 6, with 14 bases in between. This CDR3 is built from 15 residues. The CDR3 bases are TGTGCCAGCAGTTTTAGGCACAGGGTGGCCGGGGAGCTGTTTTTT. This gives the protein CASSFRHRVAGELFF.

The V gene is TRBV6-1, the J gene TRBJ1-1; unclear D gene. Trimming stripped 4 bases from V and 0 bases from J, with 9 bases between. The CDR3 is made up of 14 amino acids. Germline CDR1 MNHNS, CDR2 SASEGT. The chain's CDR3 is CASSVAVMNTEAFF. The CDR3, as DNA: TGTGCCAGCAGTGTGGCAGTGATGAACACTGAAGCTTTCTTT.

The chain joins TRBV5-4 to TRBJ2-5; the D gene is possibly TRBD1 (7 bases). V was trimmed by 5 bases and J by 2 bases, leaving 22 bases between them. Germline values: CDR1 SGHNT, CDR2 YYREEE (reference sequence). The CDR3 runs to 17 residues. CDR3 residues: CASRSLSSAGGQETQYF. CDR3 nucleotides: TGTGCCAGCAGGTCCTTGTCGAGCGCAGGGGGGCAAGAGACCCAGTACTTC.

In this sample, this clone turned up a few times. The rearrangement uses TRBV18 and TRBJ1-1; D possibly corresponds to TRBD1 (5 bases). Trimming shortened V by 10 bases and J by 5 bases, and 17 bases separated the two germline ends. From germline, CDR1 is KGHSH and CDR2 LQKENI. This CDR3 is built from 13 residues. The CDR3: CATAQRGWTEAFF. The CDR3 DNA reads TGTGCCACGGCGCAAAGGGGCTGGACTGAAGCTTTCTTT.

V usage is TRBV7-9 and J usage is TRBJ1-1; D is unresolved. Per the germline V gene, CDR1 is SEHNR and CDR2 is FQNEAQ (reference sequence). CDR3 length equals 13 residues. V was trimmed by 3 bases and J by 1 base, leaving 6 bases between them. CDR3 sequence reads: CASSLRGNTEAFF. CDR3 nucleotides: TGTGCCAGCAGCTTGAGAGGGAACACTGAAGCTTTCTTT.

The V gene is TRBV6-5, the J gene TRBJ1-1; 8 bases agree with TRBD1. From germline, CDR1 is MNHEY and CDR2 SVGAGI. CDR3 length equals 14 residues. V shed 6 bases, J shed 4 bases, and the junction held 7 bases outside the gene matches. CDR3 in amino acids: CASRQGAKGTEAFF. CDR3 bases: TGTGCCAGCAGGCAGGGGGCTAAGGGCACTGAAGCTTTCTTT.

The chain carries TRBV5-5 and TRBJ2-7; 10 bases fit TRBD1. Losses at the gene ends were 4 bases for V and 4 bases for J; bases not matched to a gene: 8. This CDR3 is built from 15 residues. CDR1 is SGHKS and CDR2 is YYEKEE in the germline V gene (reference sequence). This CDR3 reads CASSPSTGGEYEQYF. In DNA, the CDR3 is TGTGCCAGCAGCCCTTCGACAGGGGGCGAATACGAGCAGTACTTC.

V is TRBV6-1 and J is TRBJ2-3; D is uncertain. The germline V gene has CDR1 MNHNS and CDR2 SASEGT. The CDR3 consists of 14 residues. V was shortened by 5 bases and J by 0 bases, with 9 bases between the two germline ends. DNA of the CDR3: TGTGCCAGCAGTTTTAGCAGTAGCACAGATACGCAGTATTTT. This gives the protein CASSFSSSTDTQYF.

The chain has TRBV4-1 and TRBJ1-2; 8 bases align to TRBD1. V trimming: 7 bases; J trimming: 8 bases; junction bases outside the gene matches: 9. Germline lookup yields CDR1 MGHRA and CDR2 YSYEKL. This CDR3 spans 13 amino acids. CDR3 sequence (DNA): TGCGCCAGCAACCCGACAGGGGTGGGGGGCTACACCTTC. Its protein product is CASNPTGVGGYTF.

The chain uses TRBV6-1 and TRBJ1-2; D is unclear. The CDR3 covers 12 residues. Looked up from germline, CDR1 is MNHNS and CDR2 is SASEGT. Trimming cost V 5 bases and J 4 bases, with 8 bases left between them. CDR3 residues: CASSLQPYGYTF. The CDR3 region has the DNA TGTGCCAGCAGTCTACAGCCCTATGGCTACACCTTC.

This clone was detected only once. The chain links TRBV5-1 to TRBJ1-1, with a possible D match to TRBD1 (6 bases). The CDR3 spans 19 residues. Germline CDR1 reads SGHRS; CDR2 reads YFSETQ. V shed 3 bases and J shed 0 bases, with 24 bases lying between them. CDR3 sequence reads: CASSSEDRTLNFMNTEAFF. The CDR3 coding sequence is TGCGCCAGCAGCTCCGAGGACAGAACTTTAAACTTCATGAACACTGAAGCTTTCTTT.

The chain employs TRBV25-1 and TRBJ2-6; D may be TRBD2 (6 bases). The CDR3 spans 17 residues. CDR1 is MGHDK, CDR2 SYGVNS, per germline. V dropped 8 bases and J dropped 0 bases, with 17 bases sitting between them. As DNA, the CDR3 is TGTGCCAGCCTCGCGGGAAGGTCAAGCTCTGGGGCCAACGTCCTGACTTTC. It encodes CASLAGRSSSGANVLTF.

The V gene is TRBV6-5, the J gene TRBJ2-3; TRBD2 might be the D (5 bases). Germline CDR1 reads MNHEY; CDR2 reads SVGAGI. CDR3 size: 11 residues. The V end was cut by 6 bases, the J end by 8 bases, with 9 bases between. The CDR3 loop reads CASSEGGTQYF. The CDR3 nucleotides read TGTGCCAGCAGCGAGGGCGGTACGCAGTATTTT.

The chain is built from TRBV18 and TRBJ2-3; D is perhaps TRBD2 (7 bases). The V and J ends lost 6 bases and 1 base respectively, with 17 bases between them. The germline V gene encodes CDR1 KGHSH and CDR2 LQKENI. CDR3 length equals 16 residues. CDR3 sequence reads: CASSPSGEGGTDTQYF. In DNA form, the CDR3 reads TGTGCCAGCTCTCCCTCAGGGGAGGGAGGCACAGATACGCAGTATTTT. Supplemented by reference TRBV18 and TRBJ2-3, the full variable domain reads NAGVMQNPRHLVRRRGQEARLRCSPMKGHSHVYWYRQLPEEGLKFMVYLQKENIIDESGMPKERFSAEFPKEGPSILRIQQVVRGDSAAYFCASSPSGEGGTDTQYFGPGTRLTVL.

V and J are TRBV7-6 and TRBJ2-1, with TRBD2 identical over 8 bases. The CDR3 spans 14 residues. The V gene end was trimmed by 1 base and the J gene end by 6 bases; junction bases not matched to a gene: 2. The germline V gene encodes CDR1 SGHVS and CDR2 FNYEAQ. CDR3 nucleotides: TGTGCCAGCAGCTTAGTGGCGGGAGGCAATGAGCAGTTCTTC. Its protein is CASSLVAGGNEQFF.

The V call is TRBV7-8, the J call TRBJ2-1; maybe TRBD2 (6 bases). The CDR3 length is 13 residues. The V gene's germline CDR1 is SGHVS and CDR2 FQNEAQ. DNA of the CDR3: TGTGCGAGTTGGGGAGGCCTCTACAATGAGCAGTTCTTC. It translates to CASWGGLYNEQFF. The variable domain in full, with the rest retrieved from reference TRBV7-8 and TRBJ2-1, is GAGVSQSPRYKVAKRGQDVALRCDPISGHVSLFWYQQALGQGPEFLTYFQNEAQLDKSGLPSDRFFAERPEGSVSTLKIQRTQQEDSAVYLCASWGGLYNEQFFGPGTRLTVL.

The V call is TRBV9, the J call TRBJ2-7; 9 bases match TRBD2. CDR1 is SGDLS, CDR2 YYNGEE, per germline. This CDR3 is 15 amino acids long. The V gene end was trimmed by 0 bases and the J gene end by 4 bases; junction bases not matched to a gene: 5. This chain's CDR3 is CASSVDWTSEYEQYF. Written as DNA, the CDR3 is TGTGCCAGCAGCGTAGATTGGACTAGCGAGTACGAGCAGTACTTC. The full variable domain, its missing parts supplied by reference TRBV9 and TRBJ2-7, is DSGVTQTPKHLITATGQRVTLRCSPRSGDLSVYWYQQSLDQGLQFLIQYYNGEERAKGNILERFSAQQFPDLHSELNLSSLELGDSALYFCASSVDWTSEYEQYFGPGTRLTVT.

The chain is built from TRBV5-1 and TRBJ1-1, with no clear D. The germline gives CDR1 SGHRS, CDR2 YFSETQ. V was clipped by 3 bases and J by 1 base, with 13 bases between them. The CDR3 is 15 amino acids. CDR3 coding DNA: TGCGCCAGCAGCTCCTCGATGGGGAGGAACACTGAAGCTTTCTTT. This sequence encodes CASSSSMGRNTEAFF.

This clone was counted only a few times. CDR3 amino acids: CASSESSGGEKLFF. DNA for the CDR3: TGCGCCAGCAGTGAGTCTTCGGGGGGAGAAAAACTGTTTTTT. This rearrangement joins TRBV10-1 to TRBJ1-4; perhaps TRBD1 as D (5 bases). The CDR3 loop spans 14 amino acids. Germline V gene lookup returns CDR1 WNHNN and CDR2 SYGVQD (reference sequence). V was cut by 0 bases and J by 8 bases, with 10 bases left in between.

The chain carries TRBV11-3 and TRBJ2-2; D gene uncertain. The germline V and J ends were trimmed by 2 bases and 4 bases, with 5 bases remaining between them. The CDR3 has 13 residues. Germline values: CDR1 SGHNT, CDR2 YENEEA. The CDR3 region has the DNA TGTGCCAGCAGCTTACAGGTCACCGGGGAGCTGTTTTTT. Residues: CASSLQVTGELFF.